This T cell receptor (beta chain) came from a study of T cell responses to AZD1222 COVID-19 vaccine. Study outcomes and limitations: The breadth and depth of Spike-specific TCRs increased once two AZD1222 doses had been given. Nearly half of the spike-specific TCRs reportedly recognize variant regions that carry no mutations. Repertoires were sampled only after the peak T cell response. Females outnumbered males among donors, who were mostly white British; clonal diversity was possibly underestimated.

There are 15 residues in the CDR3. The germline V gene encodes CDR1 MNHEY and CDR2 SVGAGI. V lost 3 bases and J lost 5; bases outside the gene matches: 7. Assay used: immunoSEQ multiplex PCR; TCRdb lists only in-frame clones, some missing. Among roughly 120,000 clones listed, almost 95% were seen once. As to this clone: Its target is unknown.

The receptor's source is an adult who received the AZD1222 COVID-19 vaccine. Sequenced here: peripheral blood, sampled 28 days after the second AZD1222 dose. This chain joins TRBV6-5 and TRBJ2-1, with 7 bases matching TRBD2. CDR3 region: CASSYNGRQNNEQFF. The CDR3 DNA is TGTGCCAGCAGTTATAACGGGAGGCAAAACAATGAGCAGTTCTTC.